The clone carrying this T cell receptor (beta chain) has just a few counts. Its target is unknown. This specimen comes from a study of cytomegalovirus exposure and HLA in healthy donors. The overall study: The approximately 710 first-cohort repertoires and the 100 to 150 validation repertoires shared the same platform, a later analysis reported.

Findings and caveats of the study: High sensitivity and specificity were reportedly achieved when the classifier diagnosed cytomegalovirus status. Through in vitro validation, a few CMV-associated chains were shown to be specific for CMV antigens.

This table comes from immunoSEQ multiplex PCR, and its TCRdb copy is limited to in-frame clones, with some not included. The repertoire has 150,000 to 200,000 clones, approximately 96% of them found once; the top ten carry about 0.89%. What was sequenced was PBMCs. The receptor was derived from a woman in her late teens or twenties in good health and CMV-seronegative.

The CDR3 DNA is TGCAGCGTTCCCGGGACACCGTATGGCTACACCTTC. This sequence encodes CSVPGTPYGYTF. The chain joins TRBV29-1 to TRBJ1-2; maybe TRBD1 (6 bases). Germline V gene sequence: CDR1 SQVTM, CDR2 ANQGSEA. This CDR3 region has 12 residues. V was cut by 5 bases and J by 5 bases, with 12 bases left in between.